This entry features one TCR beta chain sequence. Its antigen is as yet unknown. Naive CD8 T cells were sorted as CD8+CD4-CCR7+CD45RA+. Both previously described methods and listed TCR primers were employed to make bulk TCR libraries. TCRdb recomputed calls from the PCR reads with MiXCR, one row per CDR3 protein. Of over 600,000 distinct CDR3 sequences in the sample, around 20% were seen once. The data derive from a study of molecular identifiers for immune sequencing clone quantification. General observations from the study: Spiked Jurkat TCR RNA equivalent to one cell was reportedly detectable in one million naive cells. Clonotypes surpassing 20 RNA copies contained over 98% of effector molecules, versus under 1% in naive cells.

CDR3 length: 14 amino acids. Germline V gene data show CDR1 as LGHDT and CDR2 as YNNKEL (reference sequence). V was cut by 3 bases and J by 3 bases, with 12 bases left in between. Sequenced input: naive CD8+ T cells from blood, with Jurkat cell RNA spiked in. Stated subset: FACS-sorted CD8+CD4-CCR7+CD45RA+ naive T cells. The receptor's source is a human donor in good health. Some libraries in this study had Jurkat cell RNA spiked in. The chain uses TRBV3-1 and TRBJ2-7; D is possibly TRBD2 (5 bases). Here the CDR3 DNA reads TGTGCCAGCAGCCAGAGGGAGCTGGGCTACGAGCAGTACTTC. Amino acid sequence: CASSQRELGYEQYF.